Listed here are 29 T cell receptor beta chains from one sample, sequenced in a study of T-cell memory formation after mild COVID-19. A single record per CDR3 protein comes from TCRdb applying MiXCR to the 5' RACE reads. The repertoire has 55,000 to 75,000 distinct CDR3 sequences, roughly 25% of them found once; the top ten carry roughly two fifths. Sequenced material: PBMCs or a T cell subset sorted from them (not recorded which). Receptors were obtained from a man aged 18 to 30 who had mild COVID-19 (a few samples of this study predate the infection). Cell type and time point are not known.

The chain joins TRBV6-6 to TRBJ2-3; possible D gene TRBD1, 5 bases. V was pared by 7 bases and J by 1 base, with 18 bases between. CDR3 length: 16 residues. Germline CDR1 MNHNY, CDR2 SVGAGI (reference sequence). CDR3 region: CASNTPQGRGTDTQYF. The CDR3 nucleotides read TGTGCCAGCAACACCCCCCAGGGTCGGGGCACAGATACGCAGTATTTT.

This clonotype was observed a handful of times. CDR3 in amino acids: CASSLGRRMNTEAFF. DNA for the CDR3: TGTGCCAGCAGTTTAGGACGGAGGATGAACACTGAAGCTTTCTTT. The genes are TRBV6-5 and TRBJ1-1; unclear D gene. Germline values: CDR1 MNHEY, CDR2 SVGAGI. The V and J ends lost 4 bases and 0 bases respectively, with 12 bases between them. The CDR3 has 15 amino acids.

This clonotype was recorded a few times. This CDR3 is CSADEGTGFSGANVLTF. As DNA, the CDR3 is TGCAGTGCGGACGAGGGGACAGGGTTCTCTGGGGCCAACGTCCTGACTTTC. The chain combines TRBV20-1 with TRBJ2-6, with 9 bases that match TRBD1. This CDR3 contains 17 residues. V trimming: 6 bases; J trimming: 0 bases; junction bases outside the gene matches: 9. CDR1 is DFQATT, CDR2 SNEGSKA, per germline (reference sequence).

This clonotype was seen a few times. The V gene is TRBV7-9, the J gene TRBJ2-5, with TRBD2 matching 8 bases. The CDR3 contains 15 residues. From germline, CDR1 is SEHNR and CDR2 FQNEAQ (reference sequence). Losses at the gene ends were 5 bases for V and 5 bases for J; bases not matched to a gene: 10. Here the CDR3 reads CASSDFTGGVETQYF. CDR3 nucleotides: TGTGCCAGCAGCGACTTCACCGGGGGGGTGGAGACCCAGTACTTC.

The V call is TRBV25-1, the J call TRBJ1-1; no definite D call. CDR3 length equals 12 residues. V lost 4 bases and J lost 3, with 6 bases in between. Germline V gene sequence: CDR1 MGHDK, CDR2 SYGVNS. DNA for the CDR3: TGTGCCAGCAGTGGTCGGGACACTGAAGCTTTCTTT. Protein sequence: CASSGRDTEAFF.

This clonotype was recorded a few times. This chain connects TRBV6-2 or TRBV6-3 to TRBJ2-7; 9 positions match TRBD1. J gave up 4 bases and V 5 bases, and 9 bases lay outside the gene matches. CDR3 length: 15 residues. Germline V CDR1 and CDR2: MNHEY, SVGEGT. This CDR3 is CASSPETGGRYEQYF. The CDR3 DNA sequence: TGTGCCAGCAGTCCTGAGACAGGGGGAAGATACGAGCAGTACTTC.

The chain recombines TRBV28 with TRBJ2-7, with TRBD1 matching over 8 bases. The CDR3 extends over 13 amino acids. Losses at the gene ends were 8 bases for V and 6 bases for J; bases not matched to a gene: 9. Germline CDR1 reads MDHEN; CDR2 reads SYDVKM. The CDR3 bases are TGTGCCAGCGGGGGGACAGGATTTACCGAGCAGTACGTC. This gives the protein CASGGTGFTEQYV.

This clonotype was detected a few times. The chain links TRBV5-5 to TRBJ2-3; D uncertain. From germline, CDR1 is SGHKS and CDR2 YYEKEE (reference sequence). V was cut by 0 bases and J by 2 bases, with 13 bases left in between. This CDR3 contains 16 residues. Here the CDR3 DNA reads TGTGCCAGCAGCTTGGCACCGGGTCGGGTCACAGATACGCAGTATTTT. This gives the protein CASSLAPGRVTDTQYF.

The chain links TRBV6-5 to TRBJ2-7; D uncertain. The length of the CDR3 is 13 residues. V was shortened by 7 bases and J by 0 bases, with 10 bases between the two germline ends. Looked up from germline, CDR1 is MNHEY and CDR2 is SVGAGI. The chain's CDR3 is CASTPRSSYEQYF. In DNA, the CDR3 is TGTGCCAGCACCCCCCGGAGCTCCTACGAGCAGTACTTC.

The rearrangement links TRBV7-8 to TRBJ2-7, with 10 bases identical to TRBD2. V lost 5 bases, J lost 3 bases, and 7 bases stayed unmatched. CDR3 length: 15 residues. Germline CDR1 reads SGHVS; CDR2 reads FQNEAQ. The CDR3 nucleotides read TGTGCCAGCAGCAGTAGCGGGGGGCTATTCTACGAGCAGTACTTC. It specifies CASSSSGGLFYEQYF.

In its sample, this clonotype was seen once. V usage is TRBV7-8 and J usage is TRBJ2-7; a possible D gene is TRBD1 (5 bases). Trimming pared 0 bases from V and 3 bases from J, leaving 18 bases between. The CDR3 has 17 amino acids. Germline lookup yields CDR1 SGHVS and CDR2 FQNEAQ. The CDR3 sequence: CASSLASRQRSFYEQYF. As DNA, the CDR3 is TGTGCCAGCAGCTTAGCCAGCAGACAGAGAAGTTTCTACGAGCAGTACTTC.

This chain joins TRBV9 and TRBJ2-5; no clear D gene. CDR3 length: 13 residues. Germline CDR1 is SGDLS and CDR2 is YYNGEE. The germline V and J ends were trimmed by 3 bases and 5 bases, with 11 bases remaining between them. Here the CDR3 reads CASSDDGHETQYF. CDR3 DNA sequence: TGTGCCAGCAGCGACGACGGTCACGAGACCCAGTACTTC.

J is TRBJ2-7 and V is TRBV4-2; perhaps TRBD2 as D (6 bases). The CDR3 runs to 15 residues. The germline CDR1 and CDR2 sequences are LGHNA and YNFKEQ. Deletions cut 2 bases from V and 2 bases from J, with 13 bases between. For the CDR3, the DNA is TGTGCCAGCAGCCAAAGGCGGGGATCTACCTACGAGCAGTACGTC. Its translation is CASSQRRGSTYEQYV.

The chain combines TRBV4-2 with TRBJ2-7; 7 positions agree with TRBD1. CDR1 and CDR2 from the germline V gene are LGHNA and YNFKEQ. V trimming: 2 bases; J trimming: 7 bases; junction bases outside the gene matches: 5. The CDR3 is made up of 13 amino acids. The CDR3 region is CASSQTQGMEQYF. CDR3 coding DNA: TGTGCCAGCAGCCAAACACAGGGGATGGAGCAGTACTTC.

CDR3 protein: CASGYTGSTDTQYF. CDR3 coding DNA: TGTGCCAGCGGCTACACAGGGAGCACAGATACGCAGTATTTT. The chain is built from TRBV6-5 and TRBJ2-3, with D tentatively TRBD1 (6 bases). The CDR3 runs to 14 residues. Per germline, CDR1 MNHEY and CDR2 SVGAGI. Trimming removed 8 bases at V and 0 bases at J, with 12 bases between.

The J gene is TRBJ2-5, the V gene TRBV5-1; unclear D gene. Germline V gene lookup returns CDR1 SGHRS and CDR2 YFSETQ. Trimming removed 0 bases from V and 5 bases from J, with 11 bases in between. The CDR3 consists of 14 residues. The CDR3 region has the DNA TGCGCCAGCAGCTTGGACACCGCCGTGGAGACCCAGTACTTC. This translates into CASSLDTAVETQYF.

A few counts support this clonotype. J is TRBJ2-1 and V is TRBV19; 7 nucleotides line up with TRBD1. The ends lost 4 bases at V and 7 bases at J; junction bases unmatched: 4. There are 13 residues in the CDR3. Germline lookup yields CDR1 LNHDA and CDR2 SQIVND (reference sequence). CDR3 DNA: TGTGCCAGTAGTAGGGTGGGACAGAATGAGCAGTTCTTC. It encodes CASSRVGQNEQFF.

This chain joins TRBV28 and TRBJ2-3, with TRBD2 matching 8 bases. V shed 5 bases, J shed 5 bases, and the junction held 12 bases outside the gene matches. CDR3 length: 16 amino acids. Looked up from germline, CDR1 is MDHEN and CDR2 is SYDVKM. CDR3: CASSPPGRGDIDTQYF. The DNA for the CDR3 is TGTGCCAGCAGTCCTCCGGGGCGGGGGGATATAGATACGCAGTATTTT.

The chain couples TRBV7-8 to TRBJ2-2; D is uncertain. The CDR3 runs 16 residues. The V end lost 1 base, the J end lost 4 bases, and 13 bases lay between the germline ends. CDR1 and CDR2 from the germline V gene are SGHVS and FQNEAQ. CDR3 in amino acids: CASSLGGPRRTGELFF. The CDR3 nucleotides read TGTGCCAGCAGCTTAGGAGGCCCCCGGCGCACCGGGGAGCTGTTTTTT. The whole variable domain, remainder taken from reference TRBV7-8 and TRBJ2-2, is GAGVSQSPRYKVAKRGQDVALRCDPISGHVSLFWYQQALGQGPEFLTYFQNEAQLDKSGLPSDRFFAERPEGSVSTLKIQRTQQEDSAVYLCASSLGGPRRTGELFFGEGSRLTVL.

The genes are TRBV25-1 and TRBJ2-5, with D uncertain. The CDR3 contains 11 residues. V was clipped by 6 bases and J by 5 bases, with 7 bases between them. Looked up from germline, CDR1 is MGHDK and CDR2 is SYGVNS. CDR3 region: CASRGLETQYF. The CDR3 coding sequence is TGTGCCAGCAGGGGCCTGGAGACCCAGTACTTC. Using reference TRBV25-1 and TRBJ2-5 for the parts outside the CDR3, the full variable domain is EADIYQTPRYLVIGTGKKITLECSQTMGHDKMYWYQQDPGMELHLIHYSYGVNSTEKGDLSSESTVSRIRTEHFPLTLESARPSHTSQYLCASRGLETQYFGPGTRLLVL.

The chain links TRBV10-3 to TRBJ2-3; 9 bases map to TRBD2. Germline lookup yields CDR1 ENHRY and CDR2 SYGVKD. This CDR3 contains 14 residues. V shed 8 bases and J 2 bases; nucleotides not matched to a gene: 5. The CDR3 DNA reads TGTGCCATCGCTAGCGGGGTGATCACAGATACGCAGTATTTT. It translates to CAIASGVITDTQYF.

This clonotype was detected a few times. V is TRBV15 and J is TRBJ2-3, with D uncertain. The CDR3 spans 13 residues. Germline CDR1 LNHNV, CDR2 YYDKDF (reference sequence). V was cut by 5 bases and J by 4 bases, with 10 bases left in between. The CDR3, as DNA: TGTGCCACCAGCTTCGAACGGGCAGATACGCAGTATTTT. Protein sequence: CATSFERADTQYF.

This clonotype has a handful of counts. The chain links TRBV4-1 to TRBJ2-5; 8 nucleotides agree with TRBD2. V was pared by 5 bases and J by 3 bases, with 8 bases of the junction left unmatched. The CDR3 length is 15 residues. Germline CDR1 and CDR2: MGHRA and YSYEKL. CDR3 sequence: CASSSTGGAEETQYF. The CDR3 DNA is TGCGCCAGCAGCTCCACGGGGGGGGCTGAAGAGACCCAGTACTTC.

In nucleotides, the CDR3 is TGCAGCGTTGAAACCGGGAGGGGGGGAGTAGATACGCAGTATTTT. It translates to CSVETGRGGVDTQYF. The V gene is TRBV29-1, the J gene TRBJ2-3, with 8 nucleotides matching TRBD2. After removal of 2 bases from V and 5 bases from J, the junction contained 9 bases not matched to a gene. The CDR3 totals 15 residues. Germline-derived CDR1 and CDR2 are SQVTM and ANQGSEA.

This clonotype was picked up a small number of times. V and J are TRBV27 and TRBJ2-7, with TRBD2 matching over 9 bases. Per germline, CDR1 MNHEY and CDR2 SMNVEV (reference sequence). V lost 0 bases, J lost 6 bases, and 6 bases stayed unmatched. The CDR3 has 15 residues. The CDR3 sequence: CASSLSAGGLGEQYV. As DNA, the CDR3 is TGTGCCAGCAGTTTATCAGCGGGGGGCCTCGGCGAGCAGTACGTC.

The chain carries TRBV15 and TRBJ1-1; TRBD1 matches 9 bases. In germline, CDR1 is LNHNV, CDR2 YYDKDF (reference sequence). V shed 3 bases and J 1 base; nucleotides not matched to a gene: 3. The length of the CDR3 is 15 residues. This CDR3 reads CATSRDRGRNTEAFF. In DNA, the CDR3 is TGTGCCACCAGCAGGGACAGGGGACGGAACACTGAAGCTTTCTTT. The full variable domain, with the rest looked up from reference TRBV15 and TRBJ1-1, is DAMVIQNPRYQVTQFGKPVTLSCSQTLNHNVMYWYQQKSSQAPKLLFHYYDKDFNNEADTPDNFQSRRPNTSFCFLDIRSPGLGDTAMYLCATSRDRGRNTEAFFGQGTRLTVV.

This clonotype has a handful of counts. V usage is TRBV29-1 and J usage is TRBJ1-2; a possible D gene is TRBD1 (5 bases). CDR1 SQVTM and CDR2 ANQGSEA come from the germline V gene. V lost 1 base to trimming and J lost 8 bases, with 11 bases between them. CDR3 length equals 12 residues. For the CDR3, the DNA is TGCAGCGTTGAAGGGAGGGGTCACGGCTACACCTTC. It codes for CSVEGRGHGYTF. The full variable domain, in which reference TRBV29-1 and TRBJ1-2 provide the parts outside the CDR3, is SAVISQKPSRDICQRGTSLTIQCQVDSQVTMMFWYRQQPGQSLTLIATANQGSEATYESGFVIDKFPISRPNLTFSTLTVSNMSPEDSSIYLCSVEGRGHGYTFGSGTRLTVV.

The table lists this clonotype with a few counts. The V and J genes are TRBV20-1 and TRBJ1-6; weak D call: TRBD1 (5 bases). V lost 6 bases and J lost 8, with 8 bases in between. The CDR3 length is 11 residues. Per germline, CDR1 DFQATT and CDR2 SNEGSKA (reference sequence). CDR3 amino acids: CSAIRDSPLHF. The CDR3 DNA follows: TGCAGTGCCATCAGGGATTCACCCCTCCACTTT.

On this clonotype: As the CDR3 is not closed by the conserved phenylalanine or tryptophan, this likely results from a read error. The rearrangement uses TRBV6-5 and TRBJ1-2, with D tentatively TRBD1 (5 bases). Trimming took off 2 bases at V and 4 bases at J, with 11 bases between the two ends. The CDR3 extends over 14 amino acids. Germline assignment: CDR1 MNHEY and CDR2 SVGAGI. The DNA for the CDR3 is TGTGCCAGCAGTTACGCCGGGACGGCCTATGGCTACACCTTA. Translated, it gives CASSYAGTAYGYTL.